This is a list of T cell receptor beta chains from one sample in a study of metastatic and nonmetastatic thyroid tumors. TCRdb re-called the PCR reads with MiXCR. The repertoire holds 45,000 or so clones, with roughly 15% as singletons. Material for sequencing was blood. The origin of the receptors is a female donor with papillary thyroid cancer or a benign thyroid nodule (not recorded which). Some clones in this sample may be carry-over from other donors' samples. CDR3s include the opening cysteine and the closing phenylalanine or tryptophan. The order of the fields is V gene, CDR3 length, D gene, J gene, clone size, CDR3 protein, CDR3 DNA. D genes are given only for firm matches. Rows give clone size only sometimes, using once, few, many, or a class for an expanded clone.

>TRBV12-3/TRBV12-4|13|.|TRBJ1-1|many
CASSFMGRTEAFF
TGTGCCAGCAGTTTCATGGGGCGGACTGAAGCTTTCTTT
>TRBV3-1|12|.|TRBJ2-1|many
CASSQTGNEQFF
TGTGCCAGCAGCCAAACCGGAAATGAGCAGTTCTTC
>TRBV4-1|15|.|TRBJ1-2|.
CASSLSDIHRYGYTF
TGCGCCAGCAGCCTATCGGACATACACCGCTATGGCTACACCTTC
>TRBV28|15|TRBD1|TRBJ1-2|few
CASSGGTGLNYGYTF
TGTGCCAGCAGTGGGGGGACAGGGCTTAACTATGGCTACACCTTC
>TRBV20-1|16|.|TRBJ2-7|few
CSARVPGRHSSCEQYF
TGCAGTGCTAGAGTGCCAGGGCGCCATAGCTCCTGCGAGCAGTACTTC
>TRBV20-1|12|.|TRBJ2-7|many
CSARDPSYEQYF
TGCAGTGCTAGAGACCCGTCCTACGAGCAGTACTTC
>TRBV20-1|15|TRBD2|TRBJ2-1|many
CSAGGGDSSYNEQFF
TGCAGTGCTGGGGGGGGGGACTCGTCCTACAATGAGCAGTTCTTC
>TRBV30|13|.|TRBJ1-1|many
CACRRWGNTEAFF
TGTGCCTGTCGGAGATGGGGGAACACTGAAGCTTTCTTT
>TRBV20-1|15|.|TRBJ2-6|.
CSARPPNSGANVLTF
TGCAGTGCTAGGCCCCCGAACTCTGGGGCCAACGTCCTGACTTTC
>TRBV7-2|12|.|TRBJ2-1|.
CASSLALNEQFF
TGTGCCAGCAGCTTAGCGCTTAATGAGCAGTTCTTC
>TRBV6-1|14|.|TRBJ1-2|.
CASRPGQRLGGYTF
TGTGCCAGCAGACCTGGACAGAGATTAGGTGGCTACACCTTC
>TRBV30|16|.|TRBJ1-3|few
CAWSTRDGNSGNTIYF
TGTGCCTGGAGTACCCGGGACGGCAACTCTGGAAACACCATATATTTT
>TRBV3-1|14|.|TRBJ1-5|many
CASSQGSGSQPQHF
TGTGCCAGCAGCCAGGGCTCGGGGAGTCAGCCCCAGCATTTT
>TRBV4-1|15|TRBD2|TRBJ2-7|.
CASSQVGGEAYEQYF
TGCGCCAGCAGCCAAGTTGGGGGGGAAGCCTACGAGCAGTACTTC
>TRBV20-1|16|TRBD1|TRBJ1-4|many
CSAKNPSGTGGLELFF
TGCAGTGCTAAGAATCCTTCCGGGACAGGGGGTTTGGAACTGTTTTTT
>TRBV27|14|TRBD1|TRBJ1-2|.
CASSPMTGGGGYTF
TGTGCCAGCAGTCCCATGACAGGGGGCGGTGGCTACACCTTC
>TRBV3-1|15|.|TRBJ2-3|.
CASSQVPRGGDTQYF
TGTGCCAGCAGCCAAGTACCGAGGGGGGGAGATACGCAGTATTTT
>TRBV2|20|TRBD1|TRBJ2-2|few
CASSVRDRGKEFSNTGELFF
TGTGCCAGCAGTGTAAGGGACAGGGGAAAGGAATTCTCGAACACCGGGGAGCTGTTTTTT
>TRBV7-3|15|TRBD2|TRBJ2-1|many
CASSLVSGPFGEQFF
TGTGCCAGCAGCTTAGTTAGCGGGCCGTTCGGTGAGCAGTTCTTC
>TRBV10-3|14|.|TRBJ2-1|few
CAISEGQGLGEHFF
TGTGCCATCAGTGAGGGTCAGGGGTTGGGTGAGCATTTCTTC
>TRBV7-9|15|TRBD1|TRBJ2-5|many
CASSSPTTGKETQYF
TGTGCCAGCAGCTCACCGACGACAGGGAAAGAGACCCAGTACTTC
>TRBV5-1|14|.|TRBJ1-6|many
CASSFGQNNSPLHF
TGCGCCAGCAGCTTTGGACAGAATAATTCACCCCTCCACTTT
>TRBV27|14|TRBD2|TRBJ2-3|many
CASSSRLASDTQYF
TGTGCCAGCAGTTCGCGACTAGCTTCAGATACGCAATATTTT
>TRBV28|16|TRBD1|TRBJ1-6|many
CASSPSTGTEGTPLHF
TGTGCCAGCAGTCCCTCGACAGGGACCGAGGGTACACCCCTCCACTTT
>TRBV6-1|17|TRBD1|TRBJ2-3|.
CASSEEWTGVFPDTQYF
TGTGCCAGCAGTGAAGAATGGACAGGGGTTTTTCCAGATACGCAGTATTTT
>TRBV3-1|16|TRBD2|TRBJ2-1|many
CASSGRLAGALNEQFF
TGTGCCAGCAGCGGTCGACTAGCGGGAGCTCTAAATGAGCAGTTCTTC
>TRBV9|16|.|TRBJ2-7|many
CASSVGGPGARYEQYF
TGTGCCAGCAGCGTGGGGGGGCCAGGGGCCCGCTACGAGCAGTACTTC
>TRBV24-1|13|.|TRBJ2-3|many
CASDDGYTDTQYF
TGTGCCAGCGATGACGGGTACACAGATACGCAGTATTTT
>TRBV28|14|TRBD1|TRBJ2-7|medium-sized
CASSTPGQRHEQYF
TGTGCCAGCAGTACTCCGGGACAGAGGCACGAGCAGTACTTC
>TRBV12-3/TRBV12-4|14|.|TRBJ2-1|.
CASSLVRGYNEQSF
TGTGCCAGCAGTTTGGTGCGGGGTTACAATGAGCAGAGCTTC
>TRBV3-1|15|.|TRBJ2-7|many
CASSQDPGGSYEQYF
TGTGCCAGCAGCCAAGATCCCGGGGGCTCCTACGAGCAGTACTTC